A selection of T cell receptor beta chains follows, all from one sample in a study of T-cell reconstitution after alpha-beta-depleted transplantation in children. TCRdb fed the PCR reads into MiXCR, producing one record per CDR3 protein. The sample has hundreds of thousands of distinct CDR3 sequences; 15% to 20% are singletons. The specimen was PBMCs, mostly from graft donor cells, collected 360 days after TCRalphabeta/CD19-depleted stem cell transplant. The receptor source for this set is a male patient between 2 and 9 years old who had a stem cell transplant for acute lymphoblastic leukemia, so the T cells may come from the graft donor. The CDR3 runs from the conserved cysteine through the conserved F or W. A D gene is named only where the DNA matches it firmly. The size field is filled for only some rows; it gives once, few, many or a size class.

>TRBJ1-2|few|TRBD1|15|TRBV30
CARSLGYEGAHGYTF
TGTGCCCGCTCACTCGGTTATGAGGGGGCGCATGGCTACACCTTC
>TRBJ2-1|many|NA|13|TRBV12-3/TRBV12-4
CASSSIRLGEQFF
TGTGCCAGCAGTTCCATTCGGCTCGGTGAGCAGTTCTTC
>TRBJ2-5|few|TRBD1|15|TRBV28
CASRAGRGLQETQYF
TGTGCCAGCAGGGCCGGCAGGGGGCTCCAAGAGACCCAGTACTTC
>TRBJ2-5|NA|TRBD1|14|TRBV4-1
CASSQRQGQETQYF
TGCGCCAGCAGCCAAAGACAGGGTCAAGAGACCCAGTACTTC
>TRBJ2-5|few|TRBD1|16|TRBV11-3
CASSLGGLGQGETQYF
TGTGCCAGCAGCTTAGGGGGGCTGGGACAGGGAGAGACCCAGTACTTC
>TRBJ2-3|few|TRBD2|15|TRBV9
CASTLSGRSTDTQYF
TGTGCCAGCACCTTAAGCGGGAGAAGCACAGATACGCAGTATTTT
>TRBJ2-1|NA|NA|16|TRBV6-4
CASSLDRPRPYNEQFF
TGTGCCAGCAGTTTGGACCGCCCGCGACCTTACAATGAGCAGTTCTTC
>TRBJ2-4|NA|TRBD2|19|TRBV3-1
CASSLSTSGMRVTKNIQYF
TGTGCCAGCAGCCTTTCGACTAGCGGGATGAGAGTAACCAAAAACATTCAGTACTTC
>TRBJ2-7|many|NA|14|TRBV7-2
CASSLGARYYEQYF
TGTGCCAGCAGCTTAGGCGCTCGTTACTACGAGCAGTACTTC
>TRBJ2-1|NA|TRBD2|14|TRBV7-2
CASSARLAYNEQFF
TGTGCCAGCAGCGCAAGACTAGCGTACAATGAGCAGTTCTTC
>TRBJ2-2|NA|NA|20|TRBV7-6
CASSPDWVVSGVFEFGELFF
TGTGCCAGCAGCCCCGATTGGGTTGTGAGTGGTGTCTTTGAATTTGGGGAGCTGTTTTTT
>TRBJ2-5|few|NA|13|TRBV4-3
CASSQEVEESQYF
TGCGCCAGCAGCCAAGAGGTGGAAGAGTCCCAGTACTTC
>TRBJ2-3|few|TRBD2|19|TRBV6-2/TRBV6-3
CASRPGTSGRWLRTDTQYF
TGTGCCAGCAGGCCCGGGACTAGCGGGAGATGGCTTAGGACAGATACGCAGTATTTT
>TRBJ2-7|few|TRBD2|15|TRBV7-8
CASSYGGRAPNEQYF
TGTGCCAGCAGCTACGGCGGGAGGGCCCCGAACGAGCAGTACTTC
>TRBJ2-7|NA|TRBD2|16|TRBV28
CASSWGLAGGRYEQYF
TGTGCCAGCAGTTGGGGACTAGCGGGAGGGCGGTACGAGCAGTACTTC
>TRBJ1-1|NA|NA|18|TRBV9
CASSVGIGGGRLDTEAFF
TGTGCCAGCAGCGTAGGTATTGGAGGGGGACGGTTAGACACTGAAGCTTTCTTT
>TRBJ1-1|NA|NA|17|TRBV7-9
CASSSRPSPSMNTEAFF
TGTGCCAGCAGTTCCCGTCCTAGTCCTAGCATGAACACTGAAGCTTTCTTT
>TRBJ2-7|many|NA|14|TRBV10-3
CAISESRASYEQYF
TGTGCCATCAGTGAGTCCAGGGCCTCCTACGAGCAGTACTTC
>TRBJ2-1|NA|TRBD2|15|TRBV20-1
CSARGTSGSSNEQFF
TGCAGTGCTAGGGGCACTAGCGGGAGTTCCAATGAGCAGTTCTTC
>TRBJ2-2|few|NA|20|TRBV6-2/TRBV6-3
CASSYPSPQRAGVDTGELFF
TGTGCCAGCAGTTATCCCAGTCCGCAGCGGGCGGGTGTGGACACCGGGGAGCTGTTTTTT
>TRBJ2-3|few|TRBD2|18|TRBV4-3
CASSPYGAGGRGTDTQYF
TGCGCCAGCAGCCCCTATGGAGCGGGAGGTCGGGGCACAGATACGCAGTATTTT
>TRBJ2-6|few|TRBD2|20|TRBV5-1
CASSTGTTQLHPSGANVLTF
TGCGCCAGCAGCACCGGGACTACTCAGTTGCACCCTTCCGGGGCCAACGTCCTGACTTTC
>TRBJ2-2|few|TRBD2|15|TRBV29-1
CSVEVAGVISGELFF
TGCAGCGTTGAAGTGGCGGGAGTGATATCGGGGGAGCTGTTTTTT
>TRBJ2-1|NA|TRBD2|14|TRBV7-2
CASSLAQREGEQFF
TGTGCCAGCAGCTTAGCTCAGCGGGAGGGGGAGCAGTTCTTC
>TRBJ2-1|few|NA|19|TRBV4-1
CASSQVPGGSAHTVNEQFF
TGCGCCAGCAGCCAAGTCCCCGGGGGATCCGCCCATACGGTCAATGAGCAGTTCTTC
>TRBJ1-1|NA|TRBD1|13|TRBV7-2
CASSGDRNTEAFF
TGTGCCAGCAGCGGGGACAGAAACACTGAAGCTTTCTTT
>TRBJ2-7|NA|TRBD2|15|TRBV11-1
CASSPSGEGPYEQYF
TGTGCCAGCAGCCCGTCGGGGGAGGGTCCCTACGAGCAGTACTTC
>TRBJ2-2|many|NA|14|TRBV7-2
CASSLYRATGELFF
TGTGCCAGCAGCTTATACAGGGCCACCGGGGAGCTGTTTTTT
>TRBJ1-5|few|NA|13|TRBV7-9
CASSQLRGQPQHF
TGTGCCAGCAGCCAACTAAGGGGTCAGCCCCAGCATTTT
>TRBJ1-6|NA|NA|17|TRBV4-3
CASSQETPTSGNSPLHF
TGCGCCAGCAGCCAAGAAACCCCGACCTCTGGAAATTCACCCCTCCACTTT
>TRBJ1-6|NA|TRBD1|14|TRBV5-1
CASSLEGQGRALHF
TGCGCCAGCAGCTTGGAGGGACAGGGTAGGGCCCTCCACTTT
>TRBJ2-6|once|NA|22|TRBV4-1
CASSQDGSFRTITNSGANVQTF
TGCGCCAGCAGCCAAGATGGTAGTTTCAGGACTATAACCAACTCTGGGGCCAACGTCCAGACTTTC
>TRBJ2-5|once|NA|15|TRBV10-3
CAISSRSGSKETQYF
TGTGCCATCAGTTCGAGGTCCGGGAGTAAAGAGACCCAGTACTTC
>TRBJ1-2|few|TRBD1|15|TRBV7-2
CASSVPGQGGDGYTF
TGTGCCAGCAGCGTCCCGGGACAGGGGGGAGATGGCTACACCTTC
>TRBJ2-2|NA|TRBD1|15|TRBV7-9
CASSLRGQHTGELFF
TGTGCCAGCAGCTTAAGGGGACAGCACACCGGGGAGCTGTTTTTT
>TRBJ2-1|NA|TRBD2|22|TRBV6-2/TRBV6-3
CASSYSPTSGIESGQSGNEQFF
TGTGCCAGCAGTTACTCCCCTACTAGCGGGATTGAGTCGGGTCAATCGGGCAATGAGCAGTTCTTC
>TRBJ2-1|NA|TRBD2|16|TRBV28
CASSRLAGGSYNEQFF
TGTGCCAGCAGTCGACTAGCGGGAGGGTCCTACAATGAGCAGTTCTTC
>TRBJ2-1|NA|NA|15|TRBV11-2
CASSHDFSSYNEQFF
TGTGCCAGCAGCCATGACTTCAGCTCCTACAATGAGCAGTTCTTC
>TRBJ2-5|few|TRBD2|18|TRBV4-2
CASSRKIRSGSSQETQYF
TGTGCCAGCAGCCGAAAGATCCGGAGCGGGAGCTCTCAAGAGACCCAGTACTTC
>TRBJ2-3|many|NA|17|TRBV12-3/TRBV12-4
CASRKAYTWLETDTQYF
TGTGCCAGCAGAAAGGCTTATACCTGGCTGGAAACAGATACGCAGTATTTT
>TRBJ2-1|few|NA|22|TRBV20-1
CSARDWPAGDQPSRSSYNEQFF
TGCAGTGCTAGAGATTGGCCAGCGGGTGACCAACCTAGCAGGAGCTCCTACAATGAGCAGTTCTTC
>TRBJ2-5|few|NA|15|TRBV7-9
CASSEQELAGETQYF
TGTGCCAGCAGCGAGCAGGAACTAGCAGGAGAGACCCAGTACTTC
>TRBJ1-4|NA|NA|16|TRBV7-8
CASRSGFPATNEKLFF
TGTGCCAGCAGGTCAGGGTTCCCCGCAACTAATGAAAAACTGTTTTTT
>TRBJ2-1|few|TRBD2|16|TRBV4-2
CASSPLIAGGANEQFF
TGTGCCAGCAGTCCCCTAATAGCGGGAGGTGCCAATGAGCAGTTCTTC
>TRBJ2-7|NA|TRBD2|14|TRBV28
CASSSGGITYEQYF
TGTGCCAGCAGTTCGGGGGGTATAACCTACGAGCAGTACTTC
>TRBJ1-1|NA|TRBD1|15|TRBV7-2
CASSLKSAGGTEAFF
TGTGCCAGCAGCTTAAAGTCGGCAGGGGGCACTGAAGCTTTCTTT
>TRBJ1-1|few|NA|13|TRBV6-1
CASSEGVDGEAFF
TGTGCCAGCAGTGAAGGGGTCGACGGTGAAGCTTTCTTT
>TRBJ2-7|NA|TRBD2|21|TRBV7-3
CASSLNVSSSGRAQASYEQYF
TGTGCCAGCAGCTTAAACGTCTCGTCTAGCGGGAGAGCTCAGGCCTCCTACGAGCAGTACTTC
>TRBJ2-7|few|TRBD2|13|TRBV9
CASGSGRMSEQYF
TGTGCCAGCGGAAGCGGGAGGATGTCCGAGCAGTACTTC
>TRBJ2-2|many|TRBD1|14|TRBV27
CASSIRGSTGELFF
TGTGCCAGCAGTATCAGGGGGTCCACCGGGGAGCTGTTTTTT
>TRBJ2-1|few|TRBD2|14|TRBV7-2
CASTPGTRIYEQFF
TGTGCCAGCACCCCGGGGACTAGAATCTATGAGCAGTTCTTC
>TRBJ2-1|few|TRBD2|16|TRBV6-2/TRBV6-3
CASRRAGRESYNEQFF
TGTGCCAGCAGAAGGGCGGGGCGGGAGTCCTACAATGAGCAGTTCTTC
>TRBJ2-3|NA|NA|13|TRBV10-3
CAISWDRTDTQYF
TGTGCCATCAGTTGGGATCGCACAGATACGCAGTATTTT